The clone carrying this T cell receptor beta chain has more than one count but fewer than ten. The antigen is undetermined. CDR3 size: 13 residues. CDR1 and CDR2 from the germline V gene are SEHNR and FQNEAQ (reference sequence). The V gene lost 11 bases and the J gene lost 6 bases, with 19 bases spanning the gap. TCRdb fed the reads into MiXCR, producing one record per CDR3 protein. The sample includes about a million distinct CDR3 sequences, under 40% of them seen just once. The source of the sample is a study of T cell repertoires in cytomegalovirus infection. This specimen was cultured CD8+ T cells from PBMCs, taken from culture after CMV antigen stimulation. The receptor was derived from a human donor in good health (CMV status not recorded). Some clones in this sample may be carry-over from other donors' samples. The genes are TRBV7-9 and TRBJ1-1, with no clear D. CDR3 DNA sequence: TGTGCCGCCTCCACTTACAGTTCGCCTGAAGCTTTCTTT. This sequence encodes CAASTYSSPEAFF.